The 3 T cell receptor beta chains in this list originate from one sample, sequenced in a study of control samples from healthy donors and cancer patients. Only in-frame clones appear in the TCRdb table, and some are missing; sequencing was by immunoSEQ multiplex PCR. The sample lists about 65,000 clones; around nine tenths were seen once. Sequenced input: PBMCs. These receptors were collected from a woman aged 50 to 60 with colorectal cancer.

The chain has TRBV30 and TRBJ1-2; 9 bases agree with TRBD1. The CDR3 has 13 amino acids. CDR1 is GTSNPN, CDR2 SVGIG, per germline (reference sequence). V lost 5 bases to trimming and J lost 2 bases; unmatched junction nucleotides: 3. The CDR3 coding sequence is TGTGCCTGGCGTACAGGGGGCAACTATGGCTACACCTTC. As protein: CAWRTGGNYGYTF.

This chain joins TRBV9 and TRBJ1-4, with D perhaps TRBD1 (6 bases). Per the germline V gene, CDR1 is SGDLS and CDR2 is YYNGEE. The CDR3 length is 15 residues. V was clipped by 0 bases and J by 6 bases, with 12 bases between them. The CDR3 bases are TGTGCCAGCAGCGTAGGTGCAGGGGCGGATGAAAAACTGTTTTTT. It yields the protein CASSVGAGADEKLFF.

The chain carries TRBV28 and TRBJ1-5; perhaps TRBD1 as D (6 bases). CDR1 MDHEN and CDR2 SYDVKM come from the germline V gene. The CDR3 extends over 16 amino acids. V was shortened by 4 bases and J by 11 bases, with 24 bases between the two germline ends. DNA for the CDR3: TGTGCCAGCAGTTCTTCTCGGGGGCCGGGGGATCAAGCCCAGCATTTT. It specifies CASSSSRGPGDQAQHF.